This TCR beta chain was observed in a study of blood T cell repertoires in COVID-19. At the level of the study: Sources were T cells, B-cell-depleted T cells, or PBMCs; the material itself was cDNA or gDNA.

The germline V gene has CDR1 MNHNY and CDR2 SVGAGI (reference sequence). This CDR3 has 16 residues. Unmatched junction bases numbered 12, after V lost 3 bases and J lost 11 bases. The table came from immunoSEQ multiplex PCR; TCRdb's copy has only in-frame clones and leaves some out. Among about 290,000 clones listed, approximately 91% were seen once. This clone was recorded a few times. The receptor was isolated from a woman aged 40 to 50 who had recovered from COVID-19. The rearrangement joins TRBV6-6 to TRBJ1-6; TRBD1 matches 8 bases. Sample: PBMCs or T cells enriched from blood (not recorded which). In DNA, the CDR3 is TGTGCCAGCAGTTATCACCCGCGGACAGGGTATACACCCCTCCACTTT. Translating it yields CASSYHPRTGYTPLHF.